The text below deals with one T cell receptor beta chain. Its target is unknown. With approximately ten days of culture completed, CD4+ T cells were isolated. The vaccine given was either BNT162b2 or mRNA-1273, in two doses. Profiled with immunoSEQ multiplex PCR; TCRdb holds only in-frame clones, not every one. The sample records tens of thousands of clones, 70% to 75% being singletons. This specimen comes from a study of vaccination effects on CD4 cells after COVID-19. Study context: Post-vaccine draws lagged the second dose by a median of 72 days.

The V gene's germline CDR1 is SGHAT and CDR2 FQNNGV. The CDR3 runs to 12 residues. V lost 2 bases and J lost 8, with 9 bases in between. The gene calls are TRBV11-2 and TRBJ1-2; D ambiguous. The source was CD4+ T cells from PBMCs cultured without peptide, collected after COVID-19 vaccination. The receptor was derived from a human donor who received a COVID-19 vaccine. Here the CDR3 reads CASSLSGLGYTF. The CDR3 nucleotides are TGTGCCAGCAGCTTATCGGGCCTGGGCTACACCTTC.